What follows are 20 T cell receptor beta chains derived from one specimen sequenced in a study of T cell repertoires in cytomegalovirus infection. For these TCRs, the target antigens are not known. In TCRdb, the reads were re-called with MiXCR into one record per CDR3 protein. The sample contains hundreds of thousands of distinct CDR3 sequences, roughly 30% of which appear only once. Sample: cultured PBMCs, taken from culture after CMV antigen stimulation. Receptor source: a human donor in good health (CMV status not recorded). Some clones in this sample may be carry-over from other donors' samples.

This chain joins TRBV7-6 and TRBJ2-7; no definite D call. CDR1 and CDR2 (germline): SGHVS, FNYEAQ. V was cut by 5 bases and J by 1 base, with 9 bases left in between. The CDR3 sequence is 13 residues long. The CDR3: CASSADGSYEQYF. In DNA, the CDR3 is TGTGCCAGCAGCGCGGACGGATCCTACGAGCAGTACTTC. The variable domain in full, completed from reference TRBV7-6 and TRBJ2-7, reads GAGVSQSPRYKVTKRGQDVALRCDPISGHVSLYWYRQALGQGPEFLTYFNYEAQQDKSGLPNDRFSAERPEGSISTLTIQRTEQRDSAMYRCASSADGSYEQYFGPGTRLTVT.

This clonotype was detected a few times. This chain connects TRBV7-2 to TRBJ1-2; 8 bases fit TRBD1. This CDR3 is 15 amino acids long. Germline V lookup: CDR1 SGHTA, CDR2 FQGNSA. J gave up 6 bases and V 1 base, and 7 bases lay outside the gene matches. CDR3 coding DNA: TGTGCCAGCAGCTTAGTCCGGTCAGGGGGCAATGGCTACACCTTC. This sequence encodes CASSLVRSGGNGYTF.

The chain uses TRBV12-3 or TRBV12-4 and TRBJ1-6; no firm D call. The CDR3 is 13 amino acids. V was cut by 3 bases and J by 13 bases, with 13 bases left in between. The CDR3 loop reads CASSFGPFGPLHF. Written as DNA, the CDR3 is TGTGCCAGCAGTTTTGGCCCCTTCGGTCCCCTCCACTTT.

This chain uses TRBV11-2 with TRBJ2-5; 11 nucleotides match TRBD2. CDR1 SGHAT and CDR2 FQNNGV come from the germline V gene. V lost 1 base, J lost 5 bases, and 6 bases stayed unmatched. The CDR3 has 16 amino acids. The CDR3 sequence: CASSLAIAGGGETQYF. Here the CDR3 DNA reads TGTGCCAGCAGCTTAGCCATAGCGGGGGGGGGGGAGACCCAGTACTTC.

This clonotype was observed a few times. V gene TRBV7-2 combines with J gene TRBJ1-1; D is unresolved. V dropped 2 bases and J dropped 5 bases, with 12 bases sitting between them. The CDR3 has 14 residues. Germline values: CDR1 SGHTA, CDR2 FQGNSA. This chain's CDR3 is CASSLNFMGTEAFF. In nucleotides, the CDR3 is TGTGCCAGCAGCTTAAATTTCATGGGTACTGAAGCTTTCTTT.

This clonotype was picked up many times. This chain joins TRBV12-3 or TRBV12-4 and TRBJ2-7; TRBD1 agrees at 11 bases. The CDR3 covers 15 residues. The ends lost 6 bases at V and 2 bases at J; junction bases unmatched: 6. The CDR3 here is CASSPGTGGPYEQYF. The DNA of the CDR3 is TGTGCCAGCAGCCCCGGGACAGGGGGTCCCTACGAGCAGTACTTC.

The CDR3 sequence: CASSSRNLRTSAADTQYF. CDR3 DNA: TGTGCCAGCAGTTCCCGAAACCTCCGGACTAGCGCGGCAGATACGCAGTATTTT. The J gene is TRBJ2-3, the V gene TRBV12-3 or TRBV12-4, with TRBD2 matching over 9 bases. The CDR3 length is 18 residues. After removal of 4 bases from V and 4 bases from J, the junction contained 15 bases not matched to a gene.

As regards this clonotype: A much larger clonotype is one base distant, so this may be a read error. The chain couples TRBV6-5 to TRBJ1-5; D may be TRBD1 (5 bases). The V gene lost 10 bases and the J gene lost 4 bases, with 20 bases spanning the gap. Germline lookup yields CDR1 MNHEY and CDR2 SVGAGI. The CDR3 covers 15 residues. The DNA of the CDR3 is TGTGCCAACACTCAACGGAGGGGTTTGAATCAGCCCCAGCATTTT. Residues: CANTQRRGLNQPQHF.

V usage is TRBV19 and J usage is TRBJ1-2; the D gene is possibly TRBD1 (5 bases). The CDR3 has 12 residues. Germline V lookup: CDR1 LNHDA, CDR2 SQIVND (reference sequence). The CDR3 here is CGSGPSNYGYTF. The CDR3 DNA is TGTGGCTCGGGGCCTTCTAACTATGGCTACACCTTC.

The chain carries TRBV5-1 and TRBJ1-4; 8 nucleotides agree with TRBD1. The CDR3 is 15 amino acids. Germline CDR1 reads SGHRS; CDR2 reads YFSETQ. The V gene end was trimmed by 3 bases and the J gene end by 5 bases; junction bases not matched to a gene: 6. The DNA of the CDR3 is TGCGCCAGCAGCTCTACAGGGGGTGTAAATGAAAAACTGTTTTTT. Translation gives CASSSTGGVNEKLFF.

The chain employs TRBV4-1 and TRBJ2-7; 8 bases are shared with TRBD1. The CDR3 has 16 residues. With V trimmed by 3 bases and J by 7 bases, 14 bases remained unmatched. Germline lookup yields CDR1 MGHRA and CDR2 YSYEKL. The CDR3 here is CASSHPRTGSKGEQYF. The DNA for the CDR3 is TGCGCCAGCAGCCACCCCCGGACAGGGTCAAAGGGAGAGCAGTACTTC.

The rearrangement uses TRBV29-1 and TRBJ2-7, with D perhaps TRBD2 (6 bases). V was shortened by 7 bases and J by 3 bases, with 19 bases between the two germline ends. This CDR3 is built from 14 residues. Germline assignment: CDR1 SQVTM and CDR2 ANQGSEA. CDR3 protein: CSAGDSQTNYEQYF. The CDR3 coding sequence is TGCAGCGCCGGGGACTCCCAGACTAACTACGAGCAGTACTTC.

This clonotype came up many times. CDR3 bases: TGTGTCATTGATGGGGACAGGGTTGAAGCTTTCTTT. This codes for CVIDGDRVEAFF. The V call is TRBV7-9, the J call TRBJ1-1; 9 positions match TRBD1. Germline loops: CDR1 SEHNR, CDR2 FQNEAQ (reference sequence). CDR3 size: 12 residues.

The V gene is TRBV5-4, the J gene TRBJ1-6; D is perhaps TRBD1 (5 bases). This CDR3 is 15 amino acids long. Germline V gene sequence: CDR1 SGHNT, CDR2 YYREEE (reference sequence). V was cut by 3 bases and J by 6 bases, with 13 bases left in between. CDR3 residues: CASSWAGRINSPLHF. Written as DNA, the CDR3 is TGTGCCAGCAGCTGGGCGGGACGGATTAATTCACCCCTCCACTTT.

This clonotype came up a few times. The rearrangement joins TRBV9 to TRBJ1-6; D gene ambiguous. The V gene's germline CDR1 is SGDLS and CDR2 YYNGEE. This CDR3 region has 13 residues. Deletions cut 10 bases from V and 4 bases from J, with 12 bases between. This CDR3 reads CASAAVYNSPLHF. CDR3 nucleotides: TGTGCCTCCGCAGCGGTTTATAATTCACCCCTCCACTTT.

The chain couples TRBV2 to TRBJ1-2; 8 positions agree with TRBD1. CDR3 length: 15 residues. J was trimmed by 3 bases and V by 6 bases; bases with no gene match: 9. Germline CDR1 and CDR2: SNHLY and FYNNEI. The CDR3 nucleotides are TGTGCCAGCAGAGCTAGGACAGGGTTAGACTATGGCTACACCTTC. As protein: CASRARTGLDYGYTF.

This rearrangement joins TRBV27 to TRBJ2-2; D uncertain. The V end lost 9 bases, the J end lost 0 bases, and 11 bases lay between the germline ends. CDR3 size: 14 residues. Germline CDR1 and CDR2: MNHEY and SMNVEV (reference sequence). The CDR3 protein is CASRRAANTGELFF. DNA of the CDR3: TGTGCCAGTCGTCGCGCCGCGAACACCGGGGAGCTGTTTTTT.

The chain is built from TRBV6-5 and TRBJ2-7, with TRBD2 identical over 8 bases. Trimming cost V 7 bases and J 1 base; bases outside gene matches: 6. The CDR3 has 14 amino acids. Germline CDR1 reads MNHEY; CDR2 reads SVGAGI. The DNA of the CDR3 is TGTGCCAGCACTCCCCCGGGGGGGTCCTACGAGCAGTACTTC. Translated: CASTPPGGSYEQYF.

This clonotype was seen a handful of times. The rearrangement joins TRBV12-3 or TRBV12-4 to TRBJ2-6; TRBD1 matches at 9 bases. Trimming at V came to 6 bases and at J to 3 bases, leaving 3 bases not matched to a gene. The CDR3 covers 15 residues. The CDR3 sequence: CASRPDRGGANVLTF. The CDR3 DNA reads TGTGCCAGCAGGCCGGACAGGGGTGGGGCCAACGTCCTGACTTTC.

Here the CDR3 reads CASEQETQYF. In nucleotides, the CDR3 is TGTGCCAGCGAACAAGAGACCCAGTACTTC. The chain employs TRBV6-1 and TRBJ2-5; D is unclear. Germline CDR1 MNHNS, CDR2 SASEGT. The length of the CDR3 is 10 residues. Deletions cut 8 bases from V and 2 bases from J, with 3 bases between.